This T cell receptor beta chain was obtained from a study of response to subunit inactivated influenza vaccine. This clonotype turned up a few times. One entry per CDR3 protein, called by TCRdb with MiXCR from the RT-PCR reads. This sample has 450,000 to 600,000 distinct CDR3 sequences; approximately 15% occur once, and the top ten carry 3% to 3.5%. CDR1 and CDR2 (germline): LGHDT, YNNKEL (reference sequence). The junction had 16 bases not matched to a gene; V was cut back by 4 bases and J by 0 bases. The CDR3 covers 20 residues. This chain uses TRBV3-1 with TRBJ2-5; 11 bases line up with TRBD2. The sample consisted of CD4+ T cells sorted from PBMCs, taken roughly 24 months after vaccination. This clonotype was sampled from a man in his fifties or sixties who received an inactivated influenza vaccine. CDR3 DNA: TGTGCCAGCAGCCTCATCGGACTAGCGGGTCCCCTACAGTACCAAGAGACCCAGTACTTC. It specifies CASSLIGLAGPLQYQETQYF.